This T cell receptor (beta chain) originates from a study of T cells after yellow fever vaccination. Study as a whole: SMART-Seq v4 Ultra Low Input prepared libraries from low-cell fractions.

This clonotype was detected only a few times. V was clipped by 0 bases and J by 4 bases, with 15 bases between them. CDR3 length equals 17 residues. Germline assignment: CDR1 LGHNA and CDR2 YNFKEQ. UMIs and a universal primer site were added when TCR cDNA was made by 5'RACE template switching. Each CDR3 protein is one row after TCRdb ran MiXCR on the 5' RACE reads. The sample holds 620,000 or so distinct CDR3 sequences, 9% to 15% seen once. The sequence came from a man aged 25-40 years who received the YFV17D yellow fever vaccine. Material: PBMCs, obtained on the day of the yellow fever booster vaccination. V and J are TRBV4-2 and TRBJ2-2; weak D call: TRBD2 (6 bases). The DNA of the CDR3 is TGTGCCAGCAGCCAAGATGGGGGTAGCGGAGCCACCGGGGAGCTGTTTTTT. As protein: CASSQDGGSGATGELFF.